This entry features one T cell receptor beta chain sequence. Its specific antigen is unknown. Per-nucleotide qualities are absent, and no much larger clonotype sits a single base away. Reading the label with the study, this specimen's treatment or condition is: around 19 received Ad26.COV2.S at low or high dose, single or two shots; several received placebo; per-sample allocation not given. For vaccine and placebo recipients, the sequenced repertoires came from samples collected on day 63 after the first injection. Cohort 1b enrolled some 25 adults aged 18-55 years at a single site in Boston, USA, between 29 July and 7 August 2020. Ad26.COV2.S was a replication-incompetent adenovirus type 26 vector expressing a prefusion-stabilized SARS-CoV-2 spike protein from the original Wuhan strain. This record comes from a study of Ad26.COV2.S vaccination and SARS-CoV-2 variants (dated by TCRdb to the early 2020s). In the study overall: Donors in the vaccine arm were drawn from COV1001, a multicentre, randomized, double-blind, placebo-controlled phase I-IIa trial testing Ad26.COV2.S in healthy adults. Ad26.COV2.S was administered intramuscularly at a dose of 5x10^10 or 1x10^11 viral particles, either as one shot or as two shots given 56 days apart. The specificity and breadth of SARS-CoV-2-reactive T cell receptors after Ad26.COV2.S vaccination were assessed by TCRbeta repertoire sequencing. A total of about 30 samples were included in the TCR-sequenced set, comprising about 20 Ad26.COV2.S vaccine recipients, 5 placebo recipients and 8 SARS-CoV-2 convalescent individuals. Trial participants were randomized into five groups of five: low-dose or high-dose Ad26.COV2.S given once or twice, or placebo on both occasions. Blinding of investigators to trial group allocation was maintained during experiments and outcome assessment.

TCRbeta CDR3 regions were sequenced with the immunoSEQ Assay. After extraction, genomic DNA underwent amplification by bias-controlled multiplex PCR, followed by high-throughput sequencing. The published analysis was carried out like this. To quantify the absolute abundance of every unique TCRbeta CDR3 region, sequences were collapsed and filtered. T cell fraction was estimated by normalization of TCRbeta template counts to usable DNA, with usable DNA being measured through amplification of reference genes present in all nucleated cells. Repertoire TCRs were annotated as SARS-CoV-2-specific when V gene, CDR3 amino acid sequence and J gene were exactly matched to a known reactive TCR set. The reference SARS-CoV-2 TCR set came from MIRA and was filtered for enrichment in COVID-19-positive ImmuneCODE repertoires, removing public or cross-reactive TCRs. Using the MIRA antigens, annotated TCRs were further analysed by specific ORF or by position within an ORF. Breadth was defined as annotated unique rearrangements over total unique productive rearrangements; depth was the summed frequency of those rearrangements. Group comparisons of TCR breadth used two-sided Wilcoxon rank-sum tests. The immuneACCESS repertoire file appears here via TCRdb, limited to in-frame rearrangements. These files lack a portion of the clones; in checked studies, under half of the deficit traces to unresolved V genes, and the cause of the others is not known. D and trimming come from the DNA, and the V and J calls and clone size come from that table. The sample table records some 290,000 clones; about 86% of these occur just once. The ten top clones hold around 2% of the sample.

General conclusions and limits of the study: The study was not powered to compare responses between vaccine doses or regimens. The authors noted that total T cell responses may have been underestimated by the TCR breadth and depth analyses. Comparable non-spike TCR breadth was observed between vaccine and placebo recipients, consistent with only spike being contained in the vaccine. Higher spike-specific TCR breadth was observed in Ad26.COV2.S recipients than in placebo recipients (P = 0.0014). After vaccination, spike-specific CD8+ and CD4+ T cell responses were reported to show substantial breadth.

The germline V gene gives CDR1 as SGDLS and CDR2 as YYNGEE. V drops 3 bases and J drops 0 bases, leaving 9 bases in between. The CDR3 sequence holds 14 residues, the cysteine and phenylalanine included. Only CDR3 DNA remains: 42 bases, in frame from the first base. The TCR was taken from a person aged 18-65 years who received the Ad26.COV2.S COVID-19 vaccine or a placebo. Recombination connected TRBV9 to TRBJ1-2; the D gene identity is not certain. The source material was peripheral blood, sampled in a trial of Ad26.COV2.S vaccine versus placebo. Read as DNA, the sequence is TGTGCCAGCAGCGCGCCGGTGACTAACTATGGCTACACCTTC. Translated, it reads CASSAPVTNYGYTF.